One T cell receptor (beta chain) is described in this entry. The data stem from a study of T cell changes during pregnancy in multiple sclerosis. V trimming: 3 bases; J trimming: 4 bases; junction bases outside the gene matches: 14. CDR1 SGHNT and CDR2 YYREEE come from the germline V gene (reference sequence). The CDR3 length is 20 residues. The protocol was immunoSEQ multiplex PCR, while the TCRdb copy is restricted to in-frame clones and leaves out a portion. The table records about 33,000 clones, over 80% of them present only once. This TCR came from a female donor in good health, enrolled as a control in a pregnancy study. The starting material was CD4+ T cells from peripheral blood mononuclear cells, obtained in the third trimester of pregnancy. The chain joins TRBV5-4 to TRBJ2-1; 15 positions match TRBD2. DNA for the CDR3: TGTGCCAGCAGCTCGACGGTTCCGGGACTAGCGGGGGGCCGGTACAATGAGCAGTTCTTC. Translated: CASSSTVPGLAGGRYNEQFF.